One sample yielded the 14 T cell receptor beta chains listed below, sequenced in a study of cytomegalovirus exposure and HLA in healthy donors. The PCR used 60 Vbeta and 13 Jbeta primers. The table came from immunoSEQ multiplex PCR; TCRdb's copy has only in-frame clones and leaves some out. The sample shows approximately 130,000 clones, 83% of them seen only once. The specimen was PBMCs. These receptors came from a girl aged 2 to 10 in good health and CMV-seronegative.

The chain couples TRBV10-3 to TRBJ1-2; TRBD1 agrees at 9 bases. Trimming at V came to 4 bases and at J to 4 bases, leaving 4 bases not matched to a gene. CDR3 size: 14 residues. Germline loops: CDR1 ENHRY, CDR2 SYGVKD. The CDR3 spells CAISAGTGFYGYTF. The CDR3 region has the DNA TGTGCCATCAGTGCCGGGACAGGGTTCTATGGCTACACCTTC.

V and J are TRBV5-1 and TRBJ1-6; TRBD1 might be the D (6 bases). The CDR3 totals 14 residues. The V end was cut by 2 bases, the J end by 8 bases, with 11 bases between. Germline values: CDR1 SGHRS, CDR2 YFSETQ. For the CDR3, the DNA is TGCGCCAGCAGCTTCACAGGGTCAGATTCACCCCTCCACTTT. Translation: CASSFTGSDSPLHF.

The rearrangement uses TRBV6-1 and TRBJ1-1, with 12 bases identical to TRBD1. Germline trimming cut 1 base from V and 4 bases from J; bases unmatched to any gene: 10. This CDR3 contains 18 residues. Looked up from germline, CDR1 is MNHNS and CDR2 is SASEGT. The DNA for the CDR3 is TGTGCCAGCAGTGAAGAGTATGGGGGACAGGGGGCGCGCACTGAAGCTTTCTTT. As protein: CASSEEYGGQGARTEAFF.

The CDR3 DNA sequence: TGTGCCAGCAGCTTGCGGGGGGGATACAATGAGCAGTTCTTC. It codes for CASSLRGGYNEQFF. This chain uses TRBV7-2 with TRBJ2-1; 9 bases map to TRBD2. The CDR3 covers 14 residues. V dropped 3 bases and J dropped 4; count of bases not matched to a gene: 1. Per germline, CDR1 SGHTA and CDR2 FQGNSA.

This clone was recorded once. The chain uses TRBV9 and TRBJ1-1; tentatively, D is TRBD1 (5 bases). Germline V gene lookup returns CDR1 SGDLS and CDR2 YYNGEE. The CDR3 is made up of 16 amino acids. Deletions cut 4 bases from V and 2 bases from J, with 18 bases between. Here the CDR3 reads CASSPPRTSPNTEAFF. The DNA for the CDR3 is TGTGCCAGCAGCCCCCCCCGGACATCTCCCAACACTGAAGCTTTCTTT.

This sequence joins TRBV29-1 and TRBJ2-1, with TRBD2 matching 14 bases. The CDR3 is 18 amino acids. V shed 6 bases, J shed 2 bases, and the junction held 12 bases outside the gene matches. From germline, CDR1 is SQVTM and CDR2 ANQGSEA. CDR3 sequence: CSVTPGLAGASTYNEQFF. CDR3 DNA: TGCAGCGTCACTCCGGGACTAGCGGGAGCATCCACCTACAATGAGCAGTTCTTC.

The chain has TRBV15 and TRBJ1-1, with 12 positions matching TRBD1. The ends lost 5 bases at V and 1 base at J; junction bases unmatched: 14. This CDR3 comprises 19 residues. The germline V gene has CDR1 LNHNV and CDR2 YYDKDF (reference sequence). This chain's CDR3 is CATSGGQGALAEGNTEAFF. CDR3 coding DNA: TGTGCCACCAGCGGGGGACAGGGGGCGTTGGCGGAGGGGAACACTGAAGCTTTCTTT.

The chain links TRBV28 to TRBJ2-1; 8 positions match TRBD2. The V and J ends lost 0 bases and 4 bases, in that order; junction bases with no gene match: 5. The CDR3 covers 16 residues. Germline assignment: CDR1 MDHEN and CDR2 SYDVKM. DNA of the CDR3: TGTGCCAGCAGTTTATGGAGACTAGCGAAGTACAATGAGCAGTTCTTC. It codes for CASSLWRLAKYNEQFF.

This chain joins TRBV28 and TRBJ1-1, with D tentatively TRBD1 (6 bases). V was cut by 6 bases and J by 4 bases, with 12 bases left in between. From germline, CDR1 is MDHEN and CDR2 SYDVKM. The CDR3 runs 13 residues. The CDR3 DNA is TGTGCCAGCAGACGCCAGGGGCCCACTGAAGCTTTCTTT. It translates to CASRRQGPTEAFF.

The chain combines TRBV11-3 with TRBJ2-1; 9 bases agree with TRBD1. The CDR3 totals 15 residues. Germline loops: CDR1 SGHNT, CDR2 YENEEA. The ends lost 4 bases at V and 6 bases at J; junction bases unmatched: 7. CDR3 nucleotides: TGTGCCAGCAGCTCCGGGACAGGGCCGGGCAATGAGCAGTTCTTC. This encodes CASSSGTGPGNEQFF.

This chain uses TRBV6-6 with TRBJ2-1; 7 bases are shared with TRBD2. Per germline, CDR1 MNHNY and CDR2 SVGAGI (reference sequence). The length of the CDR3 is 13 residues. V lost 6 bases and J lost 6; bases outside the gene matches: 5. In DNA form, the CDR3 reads TGTGCCAGCAGCCGTGGGGGGGGCAATGAGCAGTTCTTC. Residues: CASSRGGGNEQFF.

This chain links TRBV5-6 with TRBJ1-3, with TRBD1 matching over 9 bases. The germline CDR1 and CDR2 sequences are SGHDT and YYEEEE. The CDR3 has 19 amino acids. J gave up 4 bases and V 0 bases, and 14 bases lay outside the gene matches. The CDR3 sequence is CASSLAGQGIRGFGNTIYF. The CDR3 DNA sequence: TGTGCCAGCAGCTTGGCAGGACAGGGGATACGCGGTTTCGGAAACACCATATATTTT.

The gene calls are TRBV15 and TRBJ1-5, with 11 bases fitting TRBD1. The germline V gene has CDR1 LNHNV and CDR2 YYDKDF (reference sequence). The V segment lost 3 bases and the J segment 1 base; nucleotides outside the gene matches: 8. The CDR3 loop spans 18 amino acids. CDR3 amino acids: CATSSSRRDRGSNQPQHF. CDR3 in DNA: TGTGCCACCAGCAGCAGCCGCCGGGACAGGGGGAGCAATCAGCCCCAGCATTTT.

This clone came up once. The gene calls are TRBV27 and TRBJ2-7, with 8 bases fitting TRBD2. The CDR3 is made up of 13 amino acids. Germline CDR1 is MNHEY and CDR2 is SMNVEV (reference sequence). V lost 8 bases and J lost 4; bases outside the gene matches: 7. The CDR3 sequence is CASGAGEGYEQYF. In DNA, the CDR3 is TGTGCCAGCGGAGCGGGAGAGGGGTACGAGCAGTACTTC.